These T cell receptor beta chains were read from a single sample in a study of T cells after yellow fever vaccination. Via MiXCR, TCRdb re-called the 5' RACE reads, giving one row per CDR3 protein. The data hold 350,000 to 550,000 distinct CDR3 sequences, with around a sixth observed a single time. The source was PBMCs, collected before the yellow fever booster vaccination. These receptors were taken from a man younger than 35 who received the YFV17D yellow fever vaccine. Each CDR3 is given with its conserved first and last residue. D genes are given only for firm matches. The listing skips clone size in some rows; elsewhere it reads once, few, many or a size class.

clone_size: NA; d_call: NA; v_call: TRBV7-9; j_call: TRBJ1-5; cdr3_nt: TGTGCCAGCAGCGACCACAGGGCCAGGGAGCCCCACCATTTT; cdr3_aa: CASSDHRAREPHHF
clone_size: NA; d_call: NA; v_call: TRBV6-2/TRBV6-3; j_call: TRBJ1-5; cdr3_nt: TGTGCCACCGTAGACGGACTGCGGCCTGGCAATCAGCCCCAGCATTTT; cdr3_aa: CATVDGLRPGNQPQHF
clone_size: few; d_call: NA; v_call: TRBV20-1; j_call: TRBJ2-2; cdr3_nt: TGCAGTGCTAGAGATCCTTGGACAGTGAACACCGGGGAGCTGTTTTTT; cdr3_aa: CSARDPWTVNTGELFF
clone_size: NA; d_call: NA; v_call: TRBV10-3; j_call: TRBJ1-1; cdr3_nt: TGTGCCATCAGTGAGTCGTGGGGGGTGGGCGCTGAAGCTTTCTTT; cdr3_aa: CAISESWGVGAEAFF
clone_size: many; d_call: TRBD1; v_call: TRBV30; j_call: TRBJ1-6; cdr3_nt: TGTGCCTGGAGTGTACTCCCCAGGGGGAATATTTCACCCCTCCACTTT; cdr3_aa: CAWSVLPRGNISPLHF
clone_size: NA; d_call: NA; v_call: TRBV28; j_call: TRBJ2-4; cdr3_nt: TGTGCCAGCAGTTTACGACAGGCGGTCGGTCAGTACTTC; cdr3_aa: CASSLRQAVGQYF
clone_size: NA; d_call: NA; v_call: TRBV9; j_call: TRBJ2-3; cdr3_nt: TGTGCCAGCAGCGCGCTTAAGACTAGGGGAATCACAGATACGCAGTATTTT; cdr3_aa: CASSALKTRGITDTQYF
clone_size: NA; d_call: TRBD1; v_call: TRBV2; j_call: TRBJ1-1; cdr3_nt: TGTGCCAGCAGTCCGACAGGGGCTACTGAAGCTTTCTTT; cdr3_aa: CASSPTGATEAFF
clone_size: few; d_call: TRBD1; v_call: TRBV20-1; j_call: TRBJ1-5; cdr3_nt: TGCAGTGCTAGGGTGACAGGGGGTATCAATCAGCCCCAGCATTTT; cdr3_aa: CSARVTGGINQPQHF
clone_size: NA; d_call: NA; v_call: TRBV12-3/TRBV12-4; j_call: TRBJ1-2; cdr3_nt: TGTGCCAGCAGTCCCTCTGCCTCCTACTATGGCTACACCTTC; cdr3_aa: CASSPSASYYGYTF
clone_size: few; d_call: NA; v_call: TRBV5-1; j_call: TRBJ1-6; cdr3_nt: TGCGCCAGCAGCTTGGCCGGGGGAAAGCCCCTCCACTTT; cdr3_aa: CASSLAGGKPLHF
clone_size: NA; d_call: NA; v_call: TRBV4-1; j_call: TRBJ2-2; cdr3_nt: TGCGCCAGCAGCCAAGATGAAGGGGGGGGGAACACCGGGGAGCTGTTTTTT; cdr3_aa: CASSQDEGGGNTGELFF
clone_size: NA; d_call: NA; v_call: TRBV12-3/TRBV12-4; j_call: TRBJ2-7; cdr3_nt: TGTGCCAGCGGAAGGACCTACGAGCAGTACTTC; cdr3_aa: CASGRTYEQYF
clone_size: NA; d_call: NA; v_call: TRBV5-1; j_call: TRBJ2-6; cdr3_nt: TGCGCCAGCAGGATGCGAGGCAGTTTTTTTAGCTCTGGGGCCAACGTCCTGACTTTC; cdr3_aa: CASRMRGSFFSSGANVLTF